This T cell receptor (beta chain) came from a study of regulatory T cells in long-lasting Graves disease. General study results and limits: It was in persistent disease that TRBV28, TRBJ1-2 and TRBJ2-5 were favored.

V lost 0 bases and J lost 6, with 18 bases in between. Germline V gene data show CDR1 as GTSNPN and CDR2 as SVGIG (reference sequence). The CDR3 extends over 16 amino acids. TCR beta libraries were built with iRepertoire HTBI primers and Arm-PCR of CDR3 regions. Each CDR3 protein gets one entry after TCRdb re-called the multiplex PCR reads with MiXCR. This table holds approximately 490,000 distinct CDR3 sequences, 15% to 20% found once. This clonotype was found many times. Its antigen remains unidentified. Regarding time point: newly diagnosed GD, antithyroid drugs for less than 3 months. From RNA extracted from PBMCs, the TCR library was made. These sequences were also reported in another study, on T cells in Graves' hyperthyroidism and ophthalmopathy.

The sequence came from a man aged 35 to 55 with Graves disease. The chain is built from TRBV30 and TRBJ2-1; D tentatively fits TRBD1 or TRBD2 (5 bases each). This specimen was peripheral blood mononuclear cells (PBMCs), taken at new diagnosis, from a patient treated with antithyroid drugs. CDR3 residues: CAWSVHGTTRGNEQFF. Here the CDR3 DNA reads TGTGCCTGGAGTGTACATGGTACAACTAGGGGCAATGAGCAGTTCTTC.